The 16 T cell receptor beta chains below come from one sample, sequenced in a study of OX40 agonist ivuxolimab in advanced cancers. This table comes from immunoSEQ multiplex PCR, and its TCRdb copy is limited to in-frame clones, with some not included. Here the sample spans 50,000 to 75,000 clones, roughly 89% being singletons. The input for sequencing was CD4+ or CD8+ T cells sorted from blood, taken in a trial of the OX40 agonist ivuxolimab. All receptors come from an adult with an advanced solid tumor such as melanoma, head and neck, liver or kidney cancer.

About this clone itself: A junction end diverges from the germline sequence, so it may reflect a read error. Distinct nucleotide sequences in the sample also encode this CDR3. The chain employs TRBV28 and TRBJ1-5; the D is unclear. CDR3 length: 14 amino acids. Germline CDR1 reads MDHEN; CDR2 reads SYDVKM. The CDR3 DNA follows: TGTGCCAGCAGTCCGACCAGGCACAATCAACCCCAGCATTTT. Translated: CASSPTRHNQPQHF.

The chain uses TRBV11-3 and TRBJ2-7, with a weak D call TRBD1 (5 bases). This CDR3 is 12 amino acids long. Trimming removed 6 bases at V and 4 bases at J, with 10 bases between. The germline CDR1 and CDR2 sequences are SGHNT and YENEEA. CDR3 in DNA: TGTGCCAGCAGAGGGGCAGGTTACGAGCAGTACTTC. Translation: CASRGAGYEQYF.

This clone has a handful of counts. The chain has TRBV2 and TRBJ2-6, with D maybe TRBD2 (5 bases). The CDR3 loop spans 16 amino acids. Germline CDR1 is SNHLY and CDR2 is FYNNEI. The ends were cut back, 10 bases at V and 2 bases at J, with 18 bases in the middle. The CDR3 bases are TGTGCCACCGGGCCGGGGTTTGGGGCTGGGGCCAACGTCCTGACTTTC. Its protein is CATGPGFGAGANVLTF.

CDR3 residues: CAWRGLAGNYQETQYF. The CDR3 DNA reads TGTGCCTGGAGAGGGCTAGCGGGGAACTACCAAGAGACCCAGTACTTC. The V gene is TRBV30, the J gene TRBJ2-5, with 9 bases that match TRBD2. Germline V gene data show CDR1 as GTSNPN and CDR2 as SVGIG (reference sequence). V was clipped by 3 bases and J by 0 bases; unmatched bases: 8. The CDR3 covers 16 residues.

The CDR3 DNA sequence: TGTGCCAGCAGTGGGGATTGGGGGGACGAGCAGTACTTC. This encodes CASSGDWGDEQYF. The J gene is TRBJ2-7, the V gene TRBV2; maybe TRBD2 (6 bases). CDR3 length: 13 residues. The germline CDR1 and CDR2 sequences are SNHLY and FYNNEI. V lost 4 bases and J 5 bases, leaving 12 bases between the germline ends.

DNA of the CDR3: TGTGCCAGTAGCTCCACGGGACGGGTGTACCAAGAGACCCAGTACTTC. Translation gives CASSSTGRVYQETQYF. The rearrangement joins TRBV19 to TRBJ2-5; possibly TRBD1 or TRBD2 for D (5 bases each). CDR1 is LNHDA and CDR2 is SQIVND in the germline V gene (reference sequence). The CDR3 length is 16 residues. V lost 6 bases and J 0 bases, leaving 17 bases between the germline ends.

In its sample, this clone was seen once. The CDR3 is CASSPGDGETQYF. Written as DNA, the CDR3 is TGTGCCAGCAGCCCGGGTGATGGGGAGACCCAGTACTTC. The chain combines TRBV7-3 with TRBJ2-5; D not resolved. Germline V gene sequence: CDR1 SGHTA, CDR2 FQGTGA. This CDR3 has 13 amino acids. Trimming removed 5 bases from V and 5 bases from J, with 12 bases in between. The full variable domain, in which reference TRBV7-3 and TRBJ2-5 provide the parts outside the CDR3, is GAGVSQTPSNKVTEKGKYVELRCDPISGHTALYWYRQSLGQGPEFLIYFQGTGAADDSGLPNDRFFAVRPEGSVSTLKIQRTERGDSAVYLCASSPGDGETQYFGPGTRLLVL.

The V call is TRBV5-1, the J call TRBJ2-2; D remains unclear. The length of the CDR3 is 14 residues. The ends were cut back, 0 bases at V and 1 base at J, with 4 bases in the middle. CDR1 SGHRS and CDR2 YFSETQ come from the germline V gene. The CDR3 reads CASSLVKNTGELFF. The DNA for the CDR3 is TGCGCCAGCAGCTTGGTCAAGAACACCGGGGAGCTGTTTTTT.

This sequence joins TRBV5-6 and TRBJ2-7; 7 bases are shared with TRBD1. Germline CDR1 and CDR2: SGHDT and YYEEEE. The CDR3 runs 15 residues. Trimming cost V 4 bases and J 0 bases; bases outside gene matches: 7. Written as DNA, the CDR3 is TGTGCCAGCAGCGCCCTGAGGGACAGCTCCTACGAGCAGTACTTC. It codes for CASSALRDSSYEQYF.

This chain links TRBV7-9 with TRBJ2-2; 7 nucleotides match TRBD1. V lost 6 bases, J lost 1 base, and 2 bases stayed unmatched. The CDR3 extends over 14 amino acids. Germline CDR1 reads SEHNR; CDR2 reads FQNEAQ (reference sequence). The CDR3: CASSPGGNTGELFF. The CDR3 nucleotides read TGTGCCAGCAGTCCAGGGGGGAACACCGGGGAGCTGTTTTTT.

The chain combines TRBV28 with TRBJ1-1; TRBD1 matches at 9 bases. Germline CDR1 MDHEN, CDR2 SYDVKM. V trimming: 6 bases; J trimming: 1 base; junction bases outside the gene matches: 3. This CDR3 contains 14 residues. The CDR3 protein is CASSGTGTNTEAFF. CDR3 DNA: TGTGCCAGCAGCGGGACAGGGACGAACACTGAAGCTTTCTTT.

The V and J genes are TRBV19 and TRBJ2-5, with TRBD1 matching 8 bases. The CDR3 totals 16 residues. With 1 base clipped from V and 5 bases from J, the junction kept 9 bases outside the gene matches. Germline assignment: CDR1 LNHDA and CDR2 SQIVND (reference sequence). CDR3 sequence reads: CASSIGGTGMGETQYF. Written as DNA, the CDR3 is TGTGCCAGTAGTATAGGGGGGACAGGAATGGGTGAGACCCAGTACTTC.

The chain employs TRBV28 and TRBJ2-1; 8 nucleotides align to TRBD2. CDR1 and CDR2 from the germline V gene are MDHEN and SYDVKM. This CDR3 region has 16 residues. V was pared by 6 bases and J by 8 bases, with 15 bases of the junction left unmatched. CDR3 loop: CASRPVGTGGIHEQFF. The CDR3 DNA is TGTGCCAGCAGGCCCGTCGGAACGGGAGGGATCCATGAGCAGTTCTTC.

This clone was recorded once. The genes are TRBV5-1 and TRBJ1-1, with a tentative D call TRBD1 (6 bases). The CDR3 has 14 residues. The V end was cut by 2 bases, the J end by 0 bases, with 8 bases between. In germline, CDR1 is SGHRS, CDR2 YFSETQ. This CDR3 is CASSLRDMNTEAFF. Written as DNA, the CDR3 is TGCGCCAGCAGCTTACGGGACATGAACACTGAAGCTTTCTTT.

The CDR3 sequence is CASRGHDEQYF. The CDR3 DNA sequence: TGTGCCAGCAGGGGACACGACGAGCAGTACTTC. This chain uses TRBV6-5 with TRBJ2-7; D is perhaps TRBD1 (6 bases). The CDR3 runs to 11 residues. The germline V gene encodes CDR1 MNHEY and CDR2 SVGAGI. Trimming stripped 6 bases from V and 5 bases from J, with 8 bases between.

The chain combines TRBV9 with TRBJ2-1, with D perhaps TRBD2 (6 bases). CDR1 and CDR2 (germline): SGDLS, YYNGEE. The CDR3 runs to 13 residues. The V end lost 3 bases, the J end lost 10 bases, and 14 bases lay between the germline ends. The CDR3 protein is CASSDIAAAEQFF. DNA of the CDR3: TGTGCCAGCAGCGACATAGCGGCTGCCGAGCAGTTCTTC.